The clone carrying this T cell receptor beta chain was counted only a few times. The sample is drawn from a study of blood T cells in healthy people across ages. This CDR3 comprises 15 residues. Trimming left V 3 bases short and J 2 bases short, with 11 bases between. The V gene's germline CDR1 is MNHEY and CDR2 SMNVEV (reference sequence). It was with a sample-barcoded 5' primer and a J-beta primer mix that a second PCR of roughly 6 to 12 cycles was run. TCRdb fed the 5' RACE reads into MiXCR, producing one record per CDR3 protein. The sample holds 780,000 or so distinct CDR3 sequences, roughly 53% seen once.

The sample comprised blood. The receptor comes from a man aged 80 or over in good health. The chain joins TRBV27 to TRBJ2-4; D is unclear. CDR3 loop: CASSLGMGTKNIQYF. CDR3 bases: TGTGCCAGCAGTTTGGGTATGGGAACCAAAAACATTCAGTACTTC.